This entry concerns a single TCR beta chain. There is no known antigen for this receptor. One base away there is no much larger clone; base qualities are not given. The germline V gene (reference sequence) provides CDR1 MNHEY and CDR2 SMNVEV. The CDR3 measures 15 amino acids from cysteine to phenylalanine. Just the 45-base CDR3 DNA is kept, in frame starting at base 1. V was cut back by 4 bases and J by 3 bases, leaving a gap of 16 bases between them. This entry comes from a study of blood T cell repertoires in COVID-19 (dated by TCRdb to about 2020). Describing the broader study: Collaborator samples came from the United States, Italy and Spain and covered acute and convalescent phases of COVID-19. Deeply sampled blood TCRbeta repertoires from subjects exposed to, actively infected with, or recovered from COVID-19 were included in the dataset. The prospective study material was composed of cDNA or gDNA derived from T cells, B-cell-depleted T cells, or PBMCs. Samples came from the ongoing ImmuneRACE study (first 160 participants) plus 1,254 subjects from 6 global collaborators. The repertoires were released in a freely available public database intended as a resource for research on the immune response to SARS-CoV-2. The sample metadata nearly always contained a de-identified subject ID, COVID-19 status, age in years and sex. HLA class I and class II types, where available, came from metadata supplied by the sample provider rather than from assay-based typing.

Results the study describes overall, beyond this receptor: The amount of clinical and demographic metadata varied by source and participant and was provided uncurated.

The immunoSEQ Assay, a bias-controlled multiplex PCR, was used to amplify TCRbeta CDR3 regions from genomic DNA. The paper's processing steps were these. The number of nucleated cells in each sample was estimated by amplification of reference gene primers within the assay. To quantify the absolute abundance of each unique TCRbeta CDR3 rearrangement, sequence reads were collapsed and filtered. For each sample, productive Simpson clonality was calculated by taking the square root of Simpson's diversity index across productive rearrangements. TCRdb's version of the immuneACCESS table is confined to in-frame rearrangements and falls short of the full clone set. An unresolved V gene accounts for under half of the shortfall where checked; the remainder is of unknown origin. V and J calls plus clone size are reproduced from that table; the DNA served to infer D and trimming. The sample table records around 200,000 clones; over 65% of these occur just once. The ten largest account for about 20% of the sample.

One collaborating source in Seattle enrolled patients during active infection and followed them longitudinally through the course of disease. Whole blood was collected in K2EDTA tubes by collaborating institutions according to the institutions' own protocols. For TCRbeta analysis, collaborators shipped samples as frozen whole blood, isolated PBMCs, or DNA extracted from either of those sample types. The sequencing sample was made of peripheral blood. The chain employs TRBV27 and TRBJ2-7, and TRBD2 may be the D gene, going by 6 matching bases. The receptor comes from a person aged 70 to 79 with COVID-19, enrolled during active disease. CDR3 sequence: CASSYRGYQFYEQYF. The nucleotides read TGTGCCAGCAGTTACCGGGGGTACCAATTCTACGAGCAGTACTTC.